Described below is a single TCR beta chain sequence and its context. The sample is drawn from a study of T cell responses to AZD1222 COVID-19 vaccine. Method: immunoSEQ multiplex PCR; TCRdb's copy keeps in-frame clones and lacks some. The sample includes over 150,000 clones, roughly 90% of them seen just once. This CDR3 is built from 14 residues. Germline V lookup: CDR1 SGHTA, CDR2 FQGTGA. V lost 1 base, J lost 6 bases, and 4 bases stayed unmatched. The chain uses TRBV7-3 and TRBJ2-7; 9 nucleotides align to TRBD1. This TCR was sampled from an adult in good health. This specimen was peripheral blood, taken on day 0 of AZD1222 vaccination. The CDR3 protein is CASSLKGTGIEQYF. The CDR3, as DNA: TGTGCCAGCAGCTTAAAGGGGACAGGGATCGAGCAGTACTTC.